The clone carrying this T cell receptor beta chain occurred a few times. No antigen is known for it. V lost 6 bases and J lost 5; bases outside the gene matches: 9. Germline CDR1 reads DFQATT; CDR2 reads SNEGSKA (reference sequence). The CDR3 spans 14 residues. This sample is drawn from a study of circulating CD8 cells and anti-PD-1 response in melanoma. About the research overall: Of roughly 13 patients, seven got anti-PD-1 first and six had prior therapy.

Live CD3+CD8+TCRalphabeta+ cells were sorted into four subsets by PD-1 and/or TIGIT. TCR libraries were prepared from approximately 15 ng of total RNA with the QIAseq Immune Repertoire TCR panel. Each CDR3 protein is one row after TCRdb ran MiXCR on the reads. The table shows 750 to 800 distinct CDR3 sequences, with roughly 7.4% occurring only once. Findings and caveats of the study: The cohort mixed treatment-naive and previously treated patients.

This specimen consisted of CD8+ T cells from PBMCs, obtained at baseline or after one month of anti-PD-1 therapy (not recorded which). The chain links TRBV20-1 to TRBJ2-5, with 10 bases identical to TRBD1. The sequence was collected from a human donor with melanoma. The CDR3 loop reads CSARPDRGRETQYF. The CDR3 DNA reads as TGCAGTGCGCGACCGGACAGGGGGAGGGAGACCCAGTACTTC.